Below, 26 T cell receptor beta chains from the same sample are listed, as sequenced in a study of beta chain features in type 1 diabetes. Overall study results and limits: Across all four CD4+ subsets, people with type 1 diabetes showed modestly shorter TCRB CDR3s.

The entirety of the isolated RNA underwent reverse transcription, so expressed TCRB transcripts were sequenced. Libraries were prepared by immunoSEQ multiplex PCR; TCRdb keeps only in-frame clonotypes and omits some of them. The sample lists under 300,000 clones, approximately 11% occurring once. These receptors' antigens are unknown. Sample: naive CD4+ T cells from blood. These receptors came from a man aged 25-45 years with type 1 diabetes.

This clone was picked up a small number of times. The chain recombines TRBV2 with TRBJ1-5; D gene uncertain. The V end lost 0 bases, the J end lost 10 bases, and 7 bases lay between the germline ends. Germline values: CDR1 SNHLY, CDR2 FYNNEI. The CDR3 has 12 amino acids. CDR3 DNA sequence: TGTGCCAGCAGTGAAGCGCCGGGACCCCAGCATTTT. Amino acid sequence: CASSEAPGPQHF.

The rearrangement joins TRBV29-1 to TRBJ1-2; a possible D gene is TRBD1 (6 bases). This CDR3 comprises 15 residues. Trimming pared 5 bases from V and 2 bases from J, leaving 18 bases between. Germline CDR1 and CDR2: SQVTM and ANQGSEA. CDR3 residues: CSVRIWQGLNYGYTF. The CDR3, as DNA: TGCAGCGTTCGAATATGGCAGGGGCTCAACTATGGCTACACCTTC. Drawing the rest from reference TRBV29-1 and TRBJ1-2, the complete variable domain is SAVISQKPSRDICQRGTSLTIQCQVDSQVTMMFWYRQQPGQSLTLIATANQGSEATYESGFVIDKFPISRPNLTFSTLTVSNMSPEDSSIYLCSVRIWQGLNYGYTFGSGTRLTVV.

The CDR3 region has the DNA TGTGCCAGCAGCCGCAAACGGACTAGCGGGGTCCGTAGCGGCGATGAGCAGTTCTTC. Protein sequence: CASSRKRTSGVRSGDEQFF. This sequence joins TRBV14 and TRBJ2-1; 12 nucleotides agree with TRBD2. CDR1 is SGHDN and CDR2 is FVKESK in the germline V gene. Trimming cost V 4 bases and J 8 bases; bases outside gene matches: 18. CDR3 length: 19 residues.

V gene TRBV5-8 combines with J gene TRBJ1-1, with D possibly TRBD1 on 5 matching bases. The germline CDR1 and CDR2 sequences are SGHTS and YDEGEE. This CDR3 has 14 amino acids. V was trimmed by 0 bases and J by 1 base, leaving 7 bases between them. CDR3 DNA: TGTGCCAGCAGCTTGGTGGGGCAGAACACTGAAGCTTTCTTT. Protein sequence: CASSLVGQNTEAFF.

This clone was seen a few times. The chain links TRBV5-1 to TRBJ1-2; D may be TRBD1 (6 bases). Germline V CDR1 and CDR2: SGHRS, YFSETQ. Trimming removed 2 bases from V and 8 bases from J, with 13 bases in between. This CDR3 is 13 amino acids long. CDR3 sequence: CASSLTGQGGYTF. The DNA of the CDR3 is TGCGCCAGCAGCTTAACAGGGCAGGGGGGCTACACCTTC.

This clone was seen more than once but under ten times. The same CDR3 arises from other DNA sequences in this sample as well. The J gene is TRBJ1-1, the V gene TRBV5-1, with no clear D. V dropped 2 bases and J dropped 0 bases, with 8 bases sitting between them. The length of the CDR3 is 14 residues. Germline CDR1 is SGHRS and CDR2 is YFSETQ. The CDR3: CASSLDTMNTEAFF. CDR3 DNA: TGCGCCAGCAGCTTAGACACCATGAACACTGAAGCTTTCTTT.

This sequence joins TRBV29-1 and TRBJ2-4, with TRBD2 as a possible D gene (7 bases). This CDR3 has 15 amino acids. V dropped 7 bases and J dropped 0 bases, with 16 bases sitting between them. CDR1 and CDR2 from the germline V gene are SQVTM and ANQGSEA. CDR3 protein: CSEPEGGLAKNIQYF. In nucleotides, the CDR3 is TGCAGCGAACCGGAGGGGGGGCTAGCCAAAAACATTCAGTACTTC.

The chain joins TRBV7-9 to TRBJ2-7, with 8 bases matching TRBD1. There are 14 residues in the CDR3. In germline, CDR1 is SEHNR, CDR2 FQNEAQ (reference sequence). The V segment lost 3 bases and the J segment 6 bases; nucleotides outside the gene matches: 7. CDR3: CASSFMTGVAEQYF. The DNA for the CDR3 is TGTGCCAGCAGCTTCATGACAGGGGTCGCCGAGCAGTACTTC.

The chain joins TRBV28 to TRBJ2-7, with D maybe TRBD1 (5 bases). Germline V gene lookup returns CDR1 MDHEN and CDR2 SYDVKM. V was clipped by 3 bases and J by 2 bases, with 11 bases between them. This CDR3 region has 14 residues. This CDR3 reads CASSLSGQPYEQYF. For the CDR3, the DNA is TGTGCCAGCAGTTTGTCAGGGCAGCCCTACGAGCAGTACTTC.

The V and J genes are TRBV12-5 and TRBJ1-2; no clear D gene. CDR3 length: 13 amino acids. V lost 0 bases and J lost 4, with 6 bases in between. Germline CDR1 LGHNT, CDR2 FRNRAP. CDR3 DNA sequence: TGTGCTAGTGGTTTGGTAAACAGCTATGGCTACACCTTC. The encoded protein is CASGLVNSYGYTF.

This clone showed up just a few times. J is TRBJ1-2 and V is TRBV19; D unresolved. V was shortened by 5 bases and J by 4 bases, with 8 bases between the two germline ends. CDR3 size: 12 residues. Germline CDR1 is LNHDA and CDR2 is SQIVND (reference sequence). CDR3 sequence reads: CASSAYRYGYTF. The DNA of the CDR3 is TGTGCCAGTAGTGCCTACCGCTATGGCTACACCTTC.

This clone was recorded a few times. This sequence joins TRBV6-5 and TRBJ1-2; D is unresolved. The V end was cut by 2 bases, the J end by 4 bases, with 8 bases between. This CDR3 has 13 residues. Germline V gives CDR1 MNHEY, CDR2 SVGAGI. Here the CDR3 reads CASSYAGSYGYTF. The CDR3 coding sequence is TGTGCCAGCAGTTACGCGGGTAGCTATGGCTACACCTTC.

The chain joins TRBV2 to TRBJ2-1; D gene unclear. Deletions cut 8 bases from V and 3 bases from J, with 5 bases between. Germline V gene lookup returns CDR1 SNHLY and CDR2 FYNNEI. This CDR3 is 11 amino acids long. CDR3: CASQYYNEQFF. DNA of the CDR3: TGTGCCAGCCAGTACTACAATGAGCAGTTCTTC.

In this sample, this clone turned up a few times. The chain employs TRBV7-3 and TRBJ1-2, with 8 bases lining up with TRBD1. V lost 5 bases and J lost 4; bases outside the gene matches: 6. The CDR3 sequence is 14 residues long. CDR1 is SGHTA and CDR2 is FQGTGA in the germline V gene. The CDR3 region is CASSPETGGYGYTF. The CDR3 coding sequence is TGTGCCAGCAGCCCAGAAACAGGGGGCTATGGCTACACCTTC. The whole variable domain, filled in from reference TRBV7-3 and TRBJ1-2, reads GAGVSQTPSNKVTEKGKYVELRCDPISGHTALYWYRQSLGQGPEFLIYFQGTGAADDSGLPNDRFFAVRPEGSVSTLKIQRTERGDSAVYLCASSPETGGYGYTFGSGTRLTVV.

This chain uses TRBV20-1 with TRBJ2-1, with TRBD1 matching 7 bases. After removal of 3 bases from V and 15 bases from J, the junction contained 8 bases not matched to a gene. The CDR3 spans 11 residues. Germline values: CDR1 DFQATT, CDR2 SNEGSKA (reference sequence). The DNA for the CDR3 is TGCAGTGCTAGGCTACAGGGGCCGGTGTTCTTC. This sequence encodes CSARLQGPVFF.

Turning to this clone: The same CDR3 also results from other DNA sequences found in this sample. V gene TRBV6-5 combines with J gene TRBJ1-1, with 7 bases matching TRBD1. Germline V gene sequence: CDR1 MNHEY, CDR2 SVGAGI. This CDR3 spans 14 amino acids. V lost 5 bases and J lost 3; bases outside the gene matches: 6. CDR3: CASSLRQGYTEAFF. CDR3 bases: TGTGCCAGCAGTCTCAGACAGGGTTACACTGAAGCTTTCTTT.

The chain employs TRBV7-8 and TRBJ2-5; the D gene is possibly TRBD2 (5 bases). Deletions cut 5 bases from V and 0 bases from J, with 13 bases between. Germline V CDR1 and CDR2: SGHVS, FQNEAQ. The CDR3 runs 15 residues. The CDR3 here is CASSRGGGHQETQYF. The CDR3 DNA reads TGTGCCAGCAGCCGAGGAGGCGGGCACCAAGAGACCCAGTACTTC.

In DNA, the CDR3 is TGTGCCAGCAGGTCACAGGGTGGGGACTATGGCTACACCTTC. Translation gives CASRSQGGDYGYTF. The chain combines TRBV6-5 with TRBJ1-2, with D maybe TRBD1 (6 bases). This CDR3 spans 14 amino acids. Germline CDR1 MNHEY, CDR2 SVGAGI. V lost 6 bases, J lost 3 bases, and 14 bases lay in between.

This clone was found a few times. V is TRBV5-1 and J is TRBJ2-5; perhaps TRBD1 as D (5 bases). Per germline, CDR1 SGHRS and CDR2 YFSETQ. Trimming shortened V by 4 bases and J by 1 base, and 11 bases separated the two germline ends. The CDR3 is 14 amino acids. Written as DNA, the CDR3 is TGCGCCAGCAGCAGTCCAGGGATCCAAGAGACCCAGTACTTC. Translating it yields CASSSPGIQETQYF.

This clone was seen a handful of times. V and J are TRBV7-9 and TRBJ2-5; TRBD2 might be the D (6 bases). Per germline, CDR1 SEHNR and CDR2 FQNEAQ (reference sequence). Trimming took 3 bases from V and 5 from J, leaving 22 bases between them. The CDR3 contains 17 residues. CDR3 loop: CASSFIFTPGLGETQYF. In nucleotides, the CDR3 is TGTGCCAGCAGCTTTATCTTCACACCGGGACTCGGGGAGACCCAGTACTTC.

This clone was picked up a small number of times. This chain connects TRBV27 to TRBJ2-7; TRBD2 matches at 12 bases. CDR1 MNHEY and CDR2 SMNVEV come from the germline V gene (reference sequence). Trimming removed 5 bases from V and 0 bases from J; junction bases left unmatched: 8. CDR3 size: 17 residues. This CDR3 is CASSVRLAGATSYEQYF. The CDR3 DNA reads TGTGCCAGCAGTGTCCGACTAGCGGGGGCCACCTCCTACGAGCAGTACTTC.

The J gene is TRBJ2-6, the V gene TRBV18; tentatively, D is TRBD2 (7 bases). The CDR3 is 18 amino acids. Germline CDR1 and CDR2: KGHSH and LQKENI. V was clipped by 3 bases and J by 0 bases, with 15 bases between them. The CDR3 DNA reads as TGTGCCAGCTCACCCCGACGGGGGGCCAGCTCTGGGGCCAACGTCCTGACTTTC. Its protein product is CASSPRRGASSGANVLTF.

In this sample, this clone turned up a few times. This chain joins TRBV18 and TRBJ1-2, with TRBD1 identical over 9 bases. Unmatched junction bases numbered 1, after V lost 1 base and J lost 4 bases. The CDR3 loop spans 14 amino acids. Germline V CDR1 and CDR2: KGHSH, LQKENI. CDR3 DNA: TGTGCCAGCTCACCACGGACAGGGGCCTATGGCTACACCTTC. Encoded protein: CASSPRTGAYGYTF. Based on the CDR3 plus reference TRBV18 and TRBJ1-2, the full variable domain is NAGVMQNPRHLVRRRGQEARLRCSPMKGHSHVYWYRQLPEEGLKFMVYLQKENIIDESGMPKERFSAEFPKEGPSILRIQQVVRGDSAAYFCASSPRTGAYGYTFGSGTRLTVV.

This clone has more than one count but fewer than ten. V and J are TRBV5-1 and TRBJ2-7; tentatively, D is TRBD1 (5 bases). The CDR3 spans 13 residues. Germline CDR1 is SGHRS and CDR2 is YFSETQ. The V end was cut by 2 bases, the J end by 5 bases, with 11 bases between. The CDR3, as DNA: TGCGCCAGCAGCTTAAGTACACAGGACGAGCAGTACTTC. As protein: CASSLSTQDEQYF.

This chain links TRBV6-6 with TRBJ2-7, with 10 bases that match TRBD2. This CDR3 has 15 residues. V trimming: 6 bases; J trimming: 1 base; junction bases outside the gene matches: 6. CDR1 and CDR2 (germline): MNHNY, SVGAGI (reference sequence). In DNA, the CDR3 is TGTGCCAGCAGCTTTAGCGGGGGGCGTTCCTACGAGCAGTACTTC. It specifies CASSFSGGRSYEQYF.

The rearrangement links TRBV18 to TRBJ2-1, with 15 bases identical to TRBD2. This CDR3 spans 15 amino acids. CDR1 and CDR2 (germline): KGHSH, LQKENI. J lost 10 bases, V lost 3 bases, and 4 bases had no gene match. CDR3: CASSPPGLAGGEQFF. CDR3 sequence (DNA): TGTGCCAGCTCACCCCCGGGACTAGCGGGGGGCGAGCAGTTCTTC.